Below are 27 T cell receptor beta chains sequenced from a single sample in a study of blood T cell repertoires in COVID-19 (dated by TCRdb to about 2020). Library preparation was by the immunoSEQ multiplex PCR assay. In TCRdb, the immuneACCESS table is reduced to in-frame sequences with V and J assigned. These tables do not hold every clone; where another copy was compared, an unresolved V gene accounts for under half, and the others remain unexplained. The sample table records 100,000 or so clones; 70% to 90% of these occur just once. The ten largest clonotypes hold roughly 4.1% of the sample. The sequencing sample was made of peripheral blood. Source of these receptors: a man aged 55 to 70 with acute or convalescent COVID-19.

A word on this clone: The sample has other DNA sequences that encode this CDR3 too. V usage is TRBV6-5 and J usage is TRBJ1-6, with 7 bases aligning to TRBD1. The CDR3 has 14 residues. Germline CDR1 reads MNHEY; CDR2 reads SVGAGI. The V segment lost 2 bases and the J segment 8 bases; nucleotides outside the gene matches: 3. CDR3 residues: CASSYDRVYSPLHF. The CDR3 DNA reads TGTGCCAGCAGTTACGACAGGGTATATTCACCCCTCCACTTT.

J is TRBJ2-3 and V is TRBV3-1 (or the pseudogene TRBV3-2), with 8 bases that match TRBD1. The CDR3 consists of 17 residues. Germline lookup yields CDR1 LGHDT and CDR2 YNNKEL (reference sequence). Trimming removed 4 bases from V and 2 bases from J; junction bases left unmatched: 11. CDR3 amino acids: CASSRETGTGVTDTQYF. DNA of the CDR3: TGTGCCAGCAGCCGAGAAACCGGGACAGGAGTCACAGATACGCAGTATTTT.

This chain connects TRBV24-1 to TRBJ1-2, with no clear D. Germline loops: CDR1 KGHDR, CDR2 SFDVKD. The CDR3 is made up of 13 amino acids. The V end was cut by 5 bases, the J end by 6 bases, with 12 bases between. CDR3 region: CATSAGGGDGYTF. DNA of the CDR3: TGTGCCACCAGTGCGGGAGGTGGAGATGGCTACACCTTC.

V and J are TRBV3-1 (or the pseudogene TRBV3-2) and TRBJ2-5, with D possibly matching TRBD2 (6 bases). The V and J ends lost 0 bases and 4 bases respectively, with 12 bases between them. Germline CDR1 LGHDT, CDR2 YNNKEL (reference sequence). This CDR3 spans 15 amino acids. CDR3 amino acids: CASSQESGEAETQYF. The CDR3 bases are TGTGCCAGCAGCCAAGAGTCCGGGGAGGCAGAGACCCAGTACTTC.

J is TRBJ1-1 and V is TRBV12-5, with a tentative D call TRBD1 (5 bases). CDR1 and CDR2 from the germline V gene are LGHNT and FRNRAP. The CDR3 runs to 14 residues. The V end was cut by 1 base, the J end by 4 bases, with 10 bases between. CDR3: CASGLGRVGTEAFF. The CDR3 DNA is TGTGCTAGTGGTTTGGGCAGGGTCGGCACTGAAGCTTTCTTT.

This clone was observed a handful of times. The CDR3 coding sequence is TGTGCCAGCAGCTTCCAGGGACTAGCGGGAGGACCGGGGGGGTTGCAGTACGTC. Translation gives CASSFQGLAGGPGGLQYV. The chain uses TRBV7-2 and TRBJ2-7, with 15 positions matching TRBD2. Germline V gene lookup returns CDR1 SGHTA and CDR2 FQGNSA. The junction had 15 bases not matched to a gene; V was cut back by 3 bases and J by 9 bases. The CDR3 covers 18 residues.

The rearrangement joins TRBV3-1 (or the pseudogene TRBV3-2) to TRBJ2-1; 7 bases match TRBD2. Germline CDR1 LGHDT, CDR2 YNNKEL (reference sequence). The CDR3 consists of 13 residues. J was trimmed by 7 bases and V by 4 bases; bases with no gene match: 4. CDR3 region: CASSLRGGNEQFF. For the CDR3, the DNA is TGTGCCAGCAGCCTGCGGGGAGGGAATGAGCAGTTCTTC.

This chain joins TRBV27 and TRBJ1-2; 11 bases align to TRBD1. Germline CDR1 and CDR2: MNHEY and SMNVEV (reference sequence). V lost 4 bases, J lost 5 bases, and 12 bases stayed unmatched. The CDR3 runs to 17 residues. The CDR3 protein is CASSSGQGARFWYGYTF. The CDR3 DNA follows: TGTGCCAGCAGTTCCGGACAGGGGGCGCGCTTCTGGTATGGCTACACCTTC.

Details on this clone: The sample holds other DNA sequences that translate to the same CDR3. The chain employs TRBV12-5 and TRBJ1-6, with 8 bases aligning to TRBD1. Germline assignment: CDR1 LGHNT and CDR2 FRNRAP. The ends lost 5 bases at V and 6 bases at J; junction bases unmatched: 3. This CDR3 is 14 amino acids long. CDR3 sequence reads: CASGPGGGNSPLHF. The CDR3, as DNA: TGTGCTAGTGGTCCAGGGGGCGGTAATTCACCCCTCCACTTT.

This chain uses TRBV6-1 with TRBJ2-1, with a weak D call TRBD1 (5 bases). The germline gives CDR1 MNHNS, CDR2 SASEGT. V lost 3 bases to trimming and J lost 9 bases, with 15 bases between them. The CDR3 is made up of 14 amino acids. CDR3 region: CASSDGRAWSEQFF. CDR3 bases: TGTGCCAGCAGTGACGGCAGGGCTTGGAGTGAGCAGTTCTTC.

The rearrangement links TRBV12-3 or TRBV12-4 to TRBJ1-4; no clear D. This CDR3 spans 12 amino acids. V lost 3 bases to trimming and J lost 5 bases, with 4 bases between them. The CDR3 DNA is TGTGCCAGCAGTTTTCAAAATGAAAAACTGTTTTTT. Translated: CASSFQNEKLFF.

The chain carries TRBV19 and TRBJ1-5; 10 bases line up with TRBD1. The J segment lost 6 bases and the V segment lost 6 bases, leaving 8 bases of the junction unmatched. Looked up from germline, CDR1 is LNHDA and CDR2 is SQIVND (reference sequence). The CDR3 has 15 residues. As DNA, the CDR3 is TGTGCCAGTAGACTGACAGGGGGCTCGGTTCAGCCCCAGCATTTT. Translated, it gives CASRLTGGSVQPQHF.

V gene TRBV12-3 or TRBV12-4 combines with J gene TRBJ2-2; no reliable D call. CDR3 length: 13 residues. Trimming left V 6 bases short and J 4 bases short, with 9 bases between. CDR3: CASSFHSTGELFF. CDR3 DNA sequence: TGTGCCAGCAGCTTCCACAGCACCGGGGAGCTGTTTTTT.

This clone was recorded a few times. The chain has TRBV24-1 and TRBJ2-1, with 14 bases fitting TRBD2. Germline values: CDR1 KGHDR, CDR2 SFDVKD. This CDR3 region has 16 residues. Unmatched junction bases numbered 7, after V lost 3 bases and J lost 10 bases. This CDR3 is CATSDTGTSGSREQFF. The CDR3, as DNA: TGTGCCACCAGTGATACCGGGACTAGCGGGAGTCGGGAGCAGTTCTTC.

The genes are TRBV11-3 and TRBJ2-3, with 10 bases identical to TRBD2. V lost 5 bases, J lost 2 bases, and 4 bases stayed unmatched. This CDR3 region has 15 residues. Per germline, CDR1 SGHNT and CDR2 YENEEA. CDR3 residues: CASSLGLADTDTQYF. In nucleotides, the CDR3 is TGTGCCAGCAGCCTCGGACTAGCGGACACAGATACGCAGTATTTT.

V is TRBV7-2 and J is TRBJ1-5; 9 nucleotides agree with TRBD1. Germline CDR1 SGHTA, CDR2 FQGNSA. The V gene end was trimmed by 3 bases and the J gene end by 2 bases; junction bases not matched to a gene: 2. The CDR3 extends over 15 amino acids. DNA of the CDR3: TGTGCCAGCAGCTTTCGGGACAGGGGCAATCAGCCCCAGCATTTT. Protein sequence: CASSFRDRGNQPQHF.

The chain carries TRBV5-5 and TRBJ1-4, with D tentatively TRBD1 (5 bases). Germline CDR1 is SGHKS and CDR2 is YYEKEE (reference sequence). This CDR3 is 16 amino acids long. V lost 5 bases and J 0 bases, leaving 14 bases between the germline ends. The CDR3 sequence is CASRLTVGATNEKLFF. The CDR3 nucleotides read TGTGCCAGCAGACTGACAGTAGGTGCAACTAATGAAAAACTGTTTTTT.

The count of this clone is one. CDR3 loop: CASMFNRGSGELFF. In DNA, the CDR3 is TGTGCCAGCATGTTTAACAGGGGGTCCGGGGAGCTGTTTTTT. The chain couples TRBV7-9 to TRBJ2-2, with 8 nucleotides matching TRBD1. J gave up 6 bases and V 7 bases, and 7 bases lay outside the gene matches. This CDR3 is 14 amino acids long. Germline assignment: CDR1 SEHNR and CDR2 FQNEAQ (reference sequence).

This clone has a single count. This chain uses TRBV7-9 with TRBJ1-2, with unresolved D. Per the germline V gene, CDR1 is SEHNR and CDR2 is FQNEAQ (reference sequence). The CDR3 covers 14 residues. V gave up 4 bases and J gave up 4 bases, with 13 bases separating them. The CDR3 loop reads CASSSPQLGYGYTF. DNA for the CDR3: TGTGCCAGCAGCTCCCCCCAACTCGGCTATGGCTACACCTTC.

This clone is labeled medium-sized. The chain uses TRBV7-9 and TRBJ2-1; TRBD1 might be the D (6 bases). The ends were cut back, 5 bases at V and 2 bases at J, with 13 bases in the middle. Germline loops: CDR1 SEHNR, CDR2 FQNEAQ (reference sequence). CDR3 length: 15 residues. This chain's CDR3 is CASSHENRAYNEQFF. The CDR3 nucleotides read TGTGCCAGCAGCCATGAGAACAGGGCCTACAATGAGCAGTTCTTC.

The V call is TRBV7-2, the J call TRBJ2-3; D remains ambiguous. Trimming removed 0 bases from V and 10 bases from J, with 32 bases in between. Germline V gives CDR1 SGHTA, CDR2 FQGNSA. This CDR3 has 20 residues. The CDR3 coding sequence is TGTGCCAGCAGCTTAGCGGGCAGTTTTGGGTCAACCTTACACAGATATGCGCAGTATTTT. Protein product: CASSLAGSFGSTLHRYAQYF. Looking up the rest from reference TRBV7-2 and TRBJ2-3 gives the full variable domain: GAGVSQSPSNKVTEKGKDVELRCDPISGHTALYWYRQSLGQGLEFLIYFQGNSAPDKSGLPSDRFSAERTGGSVSTLTIQRTQQEDSAVYLCASSLAGSFGSTLHRYAQYFGPGTRLTVL.

CDR3 sequence (DNA): TGTGCCAGCAGCAAAATCACAGGGGCCACGGGGCCCCAGCATTTT. Encoded protein: CASSKITGATGPQHF. J is TRBJ1-5 and V is TRBV6-5; TRBD1 matches 7 bases. The V gene's germline CDR1 is MNHEY and CDR2 SVGAGI. After removal of 6 bases from V and 9 bases from J, the junction contained 14 bases not matched to a gene. CDR3 length equals 15 residues.

This clone showed up just a few times. The J gene is TRBJ2-1, the V gene TRBV11-3, with TRBD1 as a possible D gene (5 bases). V lost 7 bases, J lost 4 bases, and 11 bases lay in between. The CDR3 sequence is 13 residues long. In germline, CDR1 is SGHNT, CDR2 YENEEA. CDR3 in DNA: TGTGCCAGCACCTACGACAGTTACAATGAGCAGTTCTTC. Protein: CASTYDSYNEQFF.

J is TRBJ2-5 and V is TRBV5-6, with D hard to call. The V end was cut by 3 bases, the J end by 4 bases, with 22 bases between. This CDR3 spans 17 amino acids. The germline V gene has CDR1 SGHDT and CDR2 YYEEEE. The CDR3 DNA follows: TGTGCCAGCAGCTCCAGCCTTGCGGCCGTGGAGTTAGAGACCCAGTACTTC. It encodes CASSSSLAAVELETQYF.

The chain has TRBV19 and TRBJ2-5; 13 bases map to TRBD2. J was trimmed by 5 bases and V by 6 bases; bases with no gene match: 6. Per germline, CDR1 LNHDA and CDR2 SQIVND (reference sequence). CDR3 size: 15 residues. Here the CDR3 DNA reads TGTGCCAGTAGGAGGACTAGCGGGAGCTGGGAGACCCAGTACTTC. Translating gives CASRRTSGSWETQYF.

The V and J genes are TRBV30 and TRBJ1-5; TRBD1 is a possible D gene (6 bases). Germline V gene sequence: CDR1 GTSNPN, CDR2 SVGIG (reference sequence). V lost 6 bases and J 1 base, leaving 13 bases between the germline ends. CDR3 size: 14 residues. The CDR3 nucleotides are TGTGCCTGCCAAGCGGGGACAAGCAATCAGCCCCAGCATTTT. As protein: CACQAGTSNQPQHF.

This clone was detected once. The chain's CDR3 is CASSSLDRSEQYF. The DNA for the CDR3 is TGTGCCAGCTCATCCTTGGACAGATCCGAGCAGTACTTC. This chain uses TRBV18 with TRBJ2-7, with D tentatively TRBD1 (6 bases). The germline V gene has CDR1 KGHSH and CDR2 LQKENI. There are 13 residues in the CDR3. Trimming removed 5 bases from V and 6 bases from J, with 14 bases in between.